These 27 T cell receptor beta chains were all obtained from the same sample, sequenced in a study of beta chain features in type 1 diabetes. The isolated RNA, all of it, was reverse transcribed, so expressed TCRB transcripts were what got sequenced. Libraries were prepared by immunoSEQ multiplex PCR; TCRdb keeps only in-frame clonotypes and omits some of them. The sample has tens of thousands of clones, 30% to 35% seen once; the top ten hold roughly 0.45%. Sequencing input: stem cell memory CD4+ T cells from blood. The receptors come from a woman aged 18-30 years in good health.

The CDR3 is CAWSVGGFSYEQYF. The CDR3 nucleotides read TGTGCCTGGAGTGTAGGCGGGTTCTCCTACGAGCAGTACTTC. This chain joins TRBV30 and TRBJ2-7, with D tentatively TRBD2 (5 bases). Trimming left V 0 bases short and J 0 bases short, with 9 bases between. The CDR3 covers 14 residues. Germline loops: CDR1 GTSNPN, CDR2 SVGIG (reference sequence).

The chain is built from TRBV11-3 and TRBJ2-1, with 12 positions matching TRBD2. V lost 5 bases and J lost 4; bases outside the gene matches: 3. This CDR3 contains 15 residues. Germline V gene lookup returns CDR1 SGHNT and CDR2 YENEEA. DNA of the CDR3: TGTGCCAGCAGCAAACTAGCGGGGGGATACAATGAGCAGTTCTTC. It encodes CASSKLAGGYNEQFF. Full variable domain (remainder filled in from reference TRBV11-3 and TRBJ2-1): EAGVVQSPRYKIIEKKQPVAFWCNPISGHNTLYWYLQNLGQGPELLIRYENEEAVDDSQLPKDRFSAERLKGVDSTLKIQPAELGDSAVYLCASSKLAGGYNEQFFGPGTRLTVL.

The V call is TRBV30, the J call TRBJ2-2, with TRBD2 matching 8 bases. The CDR3 loop spans 16 amino acids. The V gene's germline CDR1 is GTSNPN and CDR2 SVGIG (reference sequence). Trimming took 3 bases from V and 4 from J; bases not matched to a gene: 10. Here the CDR3 reads CAWRTRGGWGTGELFF. CDR3 nucleotides: TGTGCCTGGAGGACCCGGGGGGGGTGGGGCACCGGGGAGCTGTTTTTT. Together with reference TRBV30 and TRBJ2-2, the CDR3 gives the full variable domain: SQTIHQWPATLVQPVGSPLSLECTVEGTSNPNLYWYRQAAGRGLQLLFYSVGIGQISSEVPQNLSASRPQDRQFILSSKKLLLSDSGFYLCAWRTRGGWGTGELFFGEGSRLTVL.

This sequence joins TRBV4-2 and TRBJ2-1, with 9 bases that match TRBD2. Germline V gene lookup returns CDR1 LGHNA and CDR2 YNFKEQ. The length of the CDR3 is 16 residues. The V and J ends lost 7 bases and 6 bases, in that order; junction bases with no gene match: 13. In DNA form, the CDR3 reads TGTGCCAGCAACCAGGGAGGAAGCGGGAGGACCAATGAGCAGTTCTTC. It yields the protein CASNQGGSGRTNEQFF.

This clone has just a few counts. The chain employs TRBV15 and TRBJ1-1; D not certain. V was shortened by 6 bases and J by 4 bases, with 15 bases between the two germline ends. Germline V gene data show CDR1 as LNHNV and CDR2 as YYDKDF (reference sequence). The CDR3 has 14 residues. The CDR3 nucleotides read TGTGCCACCAGATATAGGGAGGCGCCCACTGAAGCTTTCTTT. Translation: CATRYREAPTEAFF.

The rearrangement links TRBV7-2 to TRBJ1-4, with unresolved D. This CDR3 has 11 residues. Between the trimmed V and J ends, which lost 8 bases and 12 bases, there was a span of 13 bases. Germline loops: CDR1 SGHTA, CDR2 FQGNSA. The CDR3 DNA follows: TGTGCCAGCGGAGGAGGCGGGGAACTGTTTTTT. Protein sequence: CASGGGGELFF.

A few counts support this clone. The chain has TRBV2 and TRBJ2-1; a weak D match, TRBD2 (7 bases). The germline V and J ends were trimmed by 6 bases and 7 bases, with 16 bases remaining between them. The CDR3 covers 14 residues. Germline V lookup: CDR1 SNHLY, CDR2 FYNNEI. In DNA form, the CDR3 reads TGTGCCAGCAGCGTGACGGGGGGCACGAATGAGCAGTTCTTC. It encodes CASSVTGGTNEQFF.

This clone appeared a few times. The chain is built from TRBV18 and TRBJ2-7; D unresolved. Germline V CDR1 and CDR2: KGHSH, LQKENI. This CDR3 has 15 amino acids. Trimming stripped 2 bases from V and 0 bases from J, with 11 bases between. CDR3 amino acids: CASSPTAGSSYEQYF. CDR3 coding DNA: TGTGCCAGCTCACCAACGGCCGGGTCCTCCTACGAGCAGTACTTC.

This clone was seen more than once but under ten times. V and J are TRBV11-2 and TRBJ2-5; 10 bases match TRBD2. This CDR3 is built from 15 residues. J was trimmed by 4 bases and V by 1 base; bases with no gene match: 3. CDR1 is SGHAT, CDR2 FQNNGV, per germline. CDR3 region: CASSLVLAGVETQYF. The CDR3 region has the DNA TGTGCCAGCAGCTTAGTGCTAGCGGGAGTAGAGACCCAGTACTTC. The whole variable domain, filled in from reference TRBV11-2 and TRBJ2-5, reads EAGVAQSPRYKIIEKRQSVAFWCNPISGHATLYWYQQILGQGPKLLIQFQNNGVVDDSQLPKDRFSAERLKGVDSTLKIQPAKLEDSAVYLCASSLVLAGVETQYFGPGTRLLVL.

The gene calls are TRBV7-2 and TRBJ2-3; 11 positions match TRBD2. Germline-derived CDR1 and CDR2 are SGHTA and FQGNSA. The length of the CDR3 is 15 residues. V lost 5 bases to trimming and J lost 5 bases; unmatched junction nucleotides: 6. The DNA for the CDR3 is TGTGCCAGCAGCCTCCGGCTAGCGGGAGGAGATACGCAGTATTTT. This encodes CASSLRLAGGDTQYF. Full variable domain (outside the CDR3, taken from reference TRBV7-2 and TRBJ2-3): GAGVSQSPSNKVTEKGKDVELRCDPISGHTALYWYRQSLGQGLEFLIYFQGNSAPDKSGLPSDRFSAERTGGSVSTLTIQRTQQEDSAVYLCASSLRLAGGDTQYFGPGTRLTVL.

CDR3 bases: TGCGCCAGCAGCCAAGATGAACAGGGTGGGACCGAGCAGTTCTTC. This encodes CASSQDEQGGTEQFF. This chain uses TRBV4-3 with TRBJ2-1; D perhaps matches TRBD1 (6 bases). The ends were cut back, 0 bases at V and 10 bases at J, with 16 bases in the middle. This CDR3 is 15 amino acids long. Per the germline V gene, CDR1 is LGHNA and CDR2 is YSLEER.

The chain combines TRBV5-1 with TRBJ2-1, with 8 nucleotides matching TRBD2. Looked up from germline, CDR1 is SGHRS and CDR2 is YFSETQ. With V trimmed by 0 bases and J by 15 bases, 5 bases remained unmatched. The CDR3 runs to 12 residues. The CDR3: CASSLDPGGGFF. DNA of the CDR3: TGCGCCAGCAGCTTGGATCCGGGAGGGGGGTTCTTC.

The rearrangement joins TRBV7-9 to TRBJ1-4, with 8 bases identical to TRBD1. V shed 5 bases and J 6 bases; nucleotides not matched to a gene: 8. CDR3 length equals 15 residues. Germline loops: CDR1 SEHNR, CDR2 FQNEAQ (reference sequence). CDR3 loop: CASSLRQGYDEKLFF. In nucleotides, the CDR3 is TGTGCCAGCAGCCTCAGACAGGGGTATGATGAAAAACTGTTTTTT.

V usage is TRBV18 and J usage is TRBJ1-2; a weak D match, TRBD1 (6 bases). The germline V and J ends were trimmed by 5 bases and 8 bases, with 12 bases remaining between them. Per the germline V gene, CDR1 is KGHSH and CDR2 is LQKENI. This CDR3 comprises 12 residues. CDR3 loop: CASSGAGVGYTF. The CDR3 DNA reads as TGTGCCAGCTCAGGGGCAGGGGTCGGCTACACCTTC.

The CDR3 DNA follows: TGCAGCGTTCTGGTGAGCAACACTGAAGCTTTCTTT. Translated: CSVLVSNTEAFF. The chain carries TRBV29-1 and TRBJ1-1; D is ambiguous. The CDR3 covers 12 residues. CDR1 and CDR2 from the germline V gene are SQVTM and ANQGSEA. Trimming removed 5 bases at V and 2 bases at J, with 9 bases between.

The chain couples TRBV4-3 to TRBJ2-7; D uncertain. The germline V gene encodes CDR1 LGHNA and CDR2 YSLEER. Trimming shortened V by 0 bases and J by 3 bases, and 6 bases separated the two germline ends. This CDR3 is 13 amino acids long. CDR3 sequence: CASSQDASYEQYF. The CDR3 DNA follows: TGCGCCAGCAGCCAAGATGCCAGCTACGAGCAGTACTTC.

The chain recombines TRBV6-5 with TRBJ2-3; 9 bases match TRBD1. The CDR3 consists of 14 residues. Germline lookup yields CDR1 MNHEY and CDR2 SVGAGI. V shed 6 bases, J shed 5 bases, and the junction held 6 bases outside the gene matches. CDR3 coding DNA: TGTGCCAGCAGCTACAGGGGGCCGGAAGATACGCAGTATTTT. Translating gives CASSYRGPEDTQYF.

The J gene is TRBJ2-5, the V gene TRBV6-1, with a possible D match to TRBD1 (5 bases). Germline-derived CDR1 and CDR2 are MNHNS and SASEGT. V was pared by 7 bases and J by 2 bases, with 14 bases between. CDR3 size: 14 residues. CDR3 sequence reads: CASIRTGDQETQYF. The DNA of the CDR3 is TGTGCCAGCATCCGAACAGGAGATCAAGAGACCCAGTACTTC.

The rearrangement uses TRBV18 and TRBJ1-2, with 7 bases that match TRBD1. This CDR3 spans 14 amino acids. V lost 2 bases to trimming and J lost 6 bases; unmatched junction nucleotides: 6. Per the germline V gene, CDR1 is KGHSH and CDR2 is LQKENI. The DNA for the CDR3 is TGTGCCAGCTCACCAATCGACAGGGTGGATGGCTACACCTTC. Protein sequence: CASSPIDRVDGYTF. Filled out from reference TRBV18 and TRBJ1-2, the complete variable domain reads NAGVMQNPRHLVRRRGQEARLRCSPMKGHSHVYWYRQLPEEGLKFMVYLQKENIIDESGMPKERFSAEFPKEGPSILRIQQVVRGDSAAYFCASSPIDRVDGYTFGSGTRLTVV.

This clone has just a few counts. This chain links TRBV9 with TRBJ1-6, with D possibly TRBD1 on 6 matching bases. The CDR3 runs to 15 residues. V was shortened by 2 bases and J by 2 bases, with 8 bases between the two germline ends. Germline V gives CDR1 SGDLS, CDR2 YYNGEE. This CDR3 is CASSVEGAYNSPLHF. Here the CDR3 DNA reads TGTGCCAGCAGCGTTGAGGGGGCCTATAATTCACCCCTCCACTTT.

The rearrangement uses TRBV5-1 and TRBJ1-5; TRBD1 might be the D (6 bases). CDR1 SGHRS and CDR2 YFSETQ come from the germline V gene. V was clipped by 0 bases and J by 1 base, with 8 bases between them. The CDR3 has 15 amino acids. The CDR3 bases are TGCGCCAGCAGCTTGGTGGGGGCGAGCAATCAGCCCCAGCATTTT. Amino acid sequence: CASSLVGASNQPQHF. The full variable domain, in which reference TRBV5-1 and TRBJ1-5 provide the parts outside the CDR3, is KAGVTQTPRYLIKTRGQQVTLSCSPISGHRSVSWYQQTPGQGLQFLFEYFSETQRNKGNFPGRFSGRQFSNSRSEMNVSTLELGDSALYLCASSLVGASNQPQHFGDGTRLSIL.

The genes are TRBV7-9 and TRBJ2-3; TRBD2 matches 7 bases. The V and J ends lost 6 bases and 2 bases, in that order; junction bases with no gene match: 14. Germline CDR1 is SEHNR and CDR2 is FQNEAQ (reference sequence). The CDR3 has 17 amino acids. CDR3 DNA sequence: TGTGCCAGCAGGTCCGCCTGGGGGAGGGGATCCACAGATACGCAGTATTTT. It is translated as CASRSAWGRGSTDTQYF. Combining the CDR3 with reference TRBV7-9 and TRBJ2-3 gives the whole variable domain DTGVSQNPRHKITKRGQNVTFRCDPISEHNRLYWYRQTLGQGPEFLTYFQNEAQLEKSRLLSDRFSAERPKGSFSTLEIQRTEQGDSAMYLCASRSAWGRGSTDTQYFGPGTRLTVL.

This clone was seen more than once but under ten times. The J gene is TRBJ2-3, the V gene TRBV25-1, with 7 bases fitting TRBD1. The CDR3 covers 16 residues. Germline CDR1 is MGHDK and CDR2 is SYGVNS. Trimming removed 1 base from V and 5 bases from J; junction bases left unmatched: 9. CDR3 loop: CASSESFGTDIDTQYF. In nucleotides, the CDR3 is TGTGCCAGCAGTGAATCCTTCGGGACAGATATAGATACGCAGTATTTT.

With respect to this clone: The sample has other DNA sequences that encode this CDR3 too. The genes are TRBV18 and TRBJ2-7; 8 nucleotides agree with TRBD2. Trimming cost V 6 bases and J 0 bases; bases outside gene matches: 7. There are 15 residues in the CDR3. The V gene's germline CDR1 is KGHSH and CDR2 LQKENI. The CDR3 sequence: CASSPTSGSSYEQYF. The DNA of the CDR3 is TGTGCCAGCTCGCCAACTAGCGGTAGCTCCTACGAGCAGTACTTC.

V gene TRBV2 combines with J gene TRBJ1-2, with 7 bases lining up with TRBD1. Germline CDR1 is SNHLY and CDR2 is FYNNEI. The CDR3 has 13 amino acids. V lost 6 bases and J lost 5; bases outside the gene matches: 6. The CDR3 DNA reads as TGTGCCAGCAGCCCGACAGGGAGTTATGGCTACACCTTC. Amino acid sequence: CASSPTGSYGYTF.

This clone was counted a few times. This chain uses TRBV20-1 with TRBJ2-7; 8 positions match TRBD1. Germline CDR1 DFQATT, CDR2 SNEGSKA (reference sequence). J gave up 2 bases and V 7 bases, and 1 base lay outside the gene matches. The CDR3 loop spans 11 amino acids. The CDR3 sequence: CSGQGPYEQYF. The CDR3 region has the DNA TGCAGTGGACAGGGGCCCTACGAGCAGTACTTC.

The chain employs TRBV6-5 and TRBJ2-7, with a possible D match to TRBD2 (6 bases). The CDR3 extends over 14 amino acids. Germline CDR1 MNHEY, CDR2 SVGAGI. V was cut by 6 bases and J by 0 bases, with 12 bases left in between. This CDR3 is CASRRDSSSYEQYF. CDR3 coding DNA: TGTGCCAGCAGAAGGGACTCTAGCTCCTACGAGCAGTACTTC.